This paragraph covers one T cell receptor beta chain sequence. Profiling relied on immunoSEQ multiplex PCR, and the TCRdb table lists in-frame clones only, not all of them. The profile shows some 22,000 clones, approximately 86% of them singletons. Trimming pared 3 bases from V and 7 bases from J, leaving 13 bases between. The length of the CDR3 is 14 residues. The germline CDR1 and CDR2 sequences are MDHEN and SYDVKM. This entry comes from a study of T cell responses to AZD1222 COVID-19 vaccine. The chain joins TRBV28 to TRBJ1-5; no firm D call. The sequence was obtained from an adult in good health. The sample here was peripheral blood, taken on day 0 of AZD1222 vaccination. CDR3 sequence reads: CASSFVREHQPQHF. DNA for the CDR3: TGTGCCAGCAGTTTTGTGAGGGAACACCAGCCCCAGCATTTT.